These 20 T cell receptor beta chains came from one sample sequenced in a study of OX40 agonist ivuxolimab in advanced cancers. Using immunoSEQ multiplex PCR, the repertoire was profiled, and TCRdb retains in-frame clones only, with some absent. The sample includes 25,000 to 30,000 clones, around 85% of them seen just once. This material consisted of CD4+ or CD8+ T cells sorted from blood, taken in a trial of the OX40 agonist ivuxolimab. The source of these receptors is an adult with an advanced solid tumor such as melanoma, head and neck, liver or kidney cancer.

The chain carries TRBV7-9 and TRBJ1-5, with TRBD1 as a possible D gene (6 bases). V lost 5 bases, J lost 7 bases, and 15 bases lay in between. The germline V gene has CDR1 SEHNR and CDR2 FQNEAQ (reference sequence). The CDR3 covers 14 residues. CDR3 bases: TGTGCCAGCAGCCCCGTAGGGGGGTCGCAGCCCCAGCATTTT. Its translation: CASSPVGGSQPQHF.

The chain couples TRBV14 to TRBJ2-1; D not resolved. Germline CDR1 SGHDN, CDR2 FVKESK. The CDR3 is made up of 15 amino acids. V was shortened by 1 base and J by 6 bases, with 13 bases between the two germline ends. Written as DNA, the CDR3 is TGTGCCAGCAGCCAAGGCTACTCCGTTCTCAATGAGCAGTTCTTC. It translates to CASSQGYSVLNEQFF. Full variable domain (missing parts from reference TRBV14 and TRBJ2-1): EAGVTQFPSHSVIEKGQTVTLRCDPISGHDNLYWYRRVMGKEIKFLLHFVKESKQDESGMPNNRFLAERTGGTYSTLKVQPAELEDSGVYFCASSQGYSVLNEQFFGPGTRLTVL.

The DNA for the CDR3 is TGTGCCAGCTCACCTTATCACAGGGACAGAACCTACGAGCAGTACTTC. Protein product: CASSPYHRDRTYEQYF. V is TRBV18 and J is TRBJ2-7, with 7 positions matching TRBD1. V was clipped by 3 bases and J by 2 bases; unmatched bases: 10. The CDR3 is made up of 16 amino acids. CDR1 and CDR2 from the germline V gene are KGHSH and LQKENI.

The CDR3 DNA reads TGTGCCACCAGCAATGATCGTGAGGATACGCAGTATTTT. Translating it yields CATSNDREDTQYF. The chain recombines TRBV15 with TRBJ2-3; D not certain. Trimming cost V 4 bases and J 6 bases, with 11 bases left between them. Germline values: CDR1 LNHNV, CDR2 YYDKDF (reference sequence). The CDR3 spans 13 residues.

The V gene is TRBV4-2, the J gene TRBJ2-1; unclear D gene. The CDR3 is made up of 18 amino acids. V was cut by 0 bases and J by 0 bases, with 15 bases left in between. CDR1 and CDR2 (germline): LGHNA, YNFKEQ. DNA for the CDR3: TGTGCCAGCAGCCAAGATCAAGCAGGCCTGAGCTCCTACAATGAGCAGTTCTTC. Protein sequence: CASSQDQAGLSSYNEQFF.

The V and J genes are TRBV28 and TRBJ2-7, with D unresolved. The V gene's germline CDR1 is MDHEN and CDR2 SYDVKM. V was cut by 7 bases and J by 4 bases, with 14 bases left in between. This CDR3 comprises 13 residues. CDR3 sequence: CASTPGLGYEQYF. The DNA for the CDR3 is TGTGCCAGCACGCCTGGGTTGGGGTACGAGCAGTACTTC.

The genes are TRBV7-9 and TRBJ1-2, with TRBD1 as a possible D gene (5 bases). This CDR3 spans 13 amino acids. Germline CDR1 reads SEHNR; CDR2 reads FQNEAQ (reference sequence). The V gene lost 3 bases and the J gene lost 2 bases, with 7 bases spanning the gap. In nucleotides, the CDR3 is TGTGCCAGCAGCTTTACAGGCAACTATGGCTACACCTTC. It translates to CASSFTGNYGYTF.

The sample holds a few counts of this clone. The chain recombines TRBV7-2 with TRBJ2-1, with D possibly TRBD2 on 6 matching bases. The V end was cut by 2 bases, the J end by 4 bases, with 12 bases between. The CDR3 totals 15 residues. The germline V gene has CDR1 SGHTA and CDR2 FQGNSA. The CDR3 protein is CASSLSLAAYNEQFF. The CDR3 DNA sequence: TGTGCCAGCAGCTTATCACTAGCAGCATACAATGAGCAGTTCTTC.

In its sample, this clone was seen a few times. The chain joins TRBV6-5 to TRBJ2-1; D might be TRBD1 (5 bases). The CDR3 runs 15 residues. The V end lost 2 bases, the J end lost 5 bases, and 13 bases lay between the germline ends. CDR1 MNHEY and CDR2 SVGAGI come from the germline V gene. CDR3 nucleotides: TGTGCCAGCAGTTACGTGGGGCCAAACGACAATGAGCAGTTCTTC. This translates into CASSYVGPNDNEQFF.

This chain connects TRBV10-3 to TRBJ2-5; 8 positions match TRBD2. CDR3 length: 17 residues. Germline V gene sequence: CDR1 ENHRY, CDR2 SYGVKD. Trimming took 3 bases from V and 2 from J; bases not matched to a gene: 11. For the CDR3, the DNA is TGTGCCATCAGTGACATATGGCTAGCGGGCTATCAAGAGACCCAGTACTTC. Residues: CAISDIWLAGYQETQYF.

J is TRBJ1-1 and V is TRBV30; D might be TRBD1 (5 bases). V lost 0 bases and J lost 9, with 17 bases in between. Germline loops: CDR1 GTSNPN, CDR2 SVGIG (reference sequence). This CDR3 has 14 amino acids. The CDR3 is CAWSVSVWAGKAFF. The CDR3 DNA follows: TGTGCCTGGAGTGTAAGTGTCTGGGCAGGGAAAGCTTTCTTT. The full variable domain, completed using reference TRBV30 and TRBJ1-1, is SQTIHQWPATLVQPVGSPLSLECTVEGTSNPNLYWYRQAAGRGLQLLFYSVGIGQISSEVPQNLSASRPQDRQFILSSKKLLLSDSGFYLCAWSVSVWAGKAFFGQGTRLTVV.

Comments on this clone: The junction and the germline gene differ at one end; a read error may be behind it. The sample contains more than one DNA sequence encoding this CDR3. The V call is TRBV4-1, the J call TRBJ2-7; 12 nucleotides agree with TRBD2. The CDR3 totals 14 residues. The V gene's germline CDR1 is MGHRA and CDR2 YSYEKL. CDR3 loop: CASSRGLAGYEQYF. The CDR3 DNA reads TGCGCCAGCAGCCGAGGACTAGCGGGGTACGAACAGTACTTC.

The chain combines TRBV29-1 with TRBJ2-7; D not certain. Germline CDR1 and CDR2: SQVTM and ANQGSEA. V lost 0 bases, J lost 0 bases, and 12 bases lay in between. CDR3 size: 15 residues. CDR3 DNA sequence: TGCAGCGTTGAAGATTCAACCGTCAGCTCCTACGAGCAGTACTTC. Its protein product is CSVEDSTVSSYEQYF.

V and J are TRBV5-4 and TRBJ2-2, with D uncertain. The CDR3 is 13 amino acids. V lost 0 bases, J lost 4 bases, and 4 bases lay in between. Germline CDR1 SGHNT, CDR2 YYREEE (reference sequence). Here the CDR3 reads CASSLGLTGELFF. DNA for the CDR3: TGTGCCAGCAGCTTGGGGCTCACCGGGGAGCTGTTTTTT.

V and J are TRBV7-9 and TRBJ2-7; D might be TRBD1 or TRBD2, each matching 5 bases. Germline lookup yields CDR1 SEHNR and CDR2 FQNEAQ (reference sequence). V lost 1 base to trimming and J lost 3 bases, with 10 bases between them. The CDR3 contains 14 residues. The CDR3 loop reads CASSLGDGNYEQYF. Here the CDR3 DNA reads TGTGCCAGCAGCTTAGGGGACGGCAACTACGAGCAGTACTTC.

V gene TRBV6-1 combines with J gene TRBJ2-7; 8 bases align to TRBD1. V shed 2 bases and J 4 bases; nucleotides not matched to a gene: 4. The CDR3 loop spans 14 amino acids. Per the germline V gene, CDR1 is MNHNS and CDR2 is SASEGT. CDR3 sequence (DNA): TGTGCCAGCAGTGAAACGGACAGGGTGTACGAGCAGTACTTC. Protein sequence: CASSETDRVYEQYF.

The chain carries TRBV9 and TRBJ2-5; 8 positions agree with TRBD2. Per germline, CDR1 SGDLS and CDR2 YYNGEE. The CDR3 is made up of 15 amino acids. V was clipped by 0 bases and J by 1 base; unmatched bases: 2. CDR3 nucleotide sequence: TGTGCCAGCAGCGTAGACGGGAGGGCCCAAGAGACCCAGTACTTC. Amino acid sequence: CASSVDGRAQETQYF.

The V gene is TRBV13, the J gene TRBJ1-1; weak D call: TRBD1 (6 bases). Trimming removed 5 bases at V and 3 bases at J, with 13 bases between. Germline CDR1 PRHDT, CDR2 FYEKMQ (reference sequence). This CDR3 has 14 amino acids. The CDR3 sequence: CASSLGHGDTEAFF. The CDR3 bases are TGTGCCAGCAGCCTGGGACACGGAGACACTGAAGCTTTCTTT.

The CDR3 sequence is CASRVPGTGMNTEAFF. The CDR3 region has the DNA TGTGCCAGCAGAGTACCCGGTACGGGAATGAACACTGAAGCTTTCTTT. The chain joins TRBV28 to TRBJ1-1; no firm D call. This CDR3 has 16 amino acids. The germline V gene has CDR1 MDHEN and CDR2 SYDVKM. Between the trimmed V and J ends, which lost 6 bases and 0 bases, there was a span of 17 bases.

For the CDR3, the DNA is TGTGCCAGCAGTTGGGGACTAGGTCCCTACAATGAGCAGTTCTTC. This codes for CASSWGLGPYNEQFF. The gene calls are TRBV28 and TRBJ2-1, with 8 bases that match TRBD2. The V gene end was trimmed by 4 bases and the J gene end by 2 bases; junction bases not matched to a gene: 4. Germline loops: CDR1 MDHEN, CDR2 SYDVKM. The CDR3 spans 15 residues.